This passage covers 9 T cell receptor beta chains from one sample sequenced in a study of blood T cells in healthy people across ages (dated by TCRdb to between 2015 and 2017). The method was 5' RACE. The listed sequencing device is Illumina HiSeq 2500. A second PCR of about 6 to 11 cycles was performed with a sample-barcoded 5' primer and a J-beta primer mix. TCRdb took the public reads, trimmed them with fastp at Q25, ran MiXCR for clone calling and kept in-frame beta chains. Entries are consolidated by CDR3 protein sequence, retaining the most common genes and DNA. This sample gives 1.5 million or so distinct CDR3 sequences in total; 35% to 45% of them show up just once. Of the sample, under 5% falls within the top ten clones. Sequenced material: blood. Source of these receptors: a woman younger than 35 in good health.

This clonotype was seen a single time. The chain employs TRBV29-1 and TRBJ2-5; D is ambiguous. The germline CDR1 and CDR2 sequences are SQVTM and ANQGSEA. Deletions cut 1 base from V and 11 bases from J, with 23 bases between. There are 15 residues in the CDR3. The CDR3 region is CSVEGGRPFYNEQYF. DNA of the CDR3: TGCAGCGTTGAAGGCGGCAGGCCGTTCTACAATGAGCAGTACTTC.

The V call is TRBV28, the J call TRBJ2-7, with D possibly matching TRBD1 (5 bases). V was pared by 4 bases and J by 1 base, with 14 bases between. CDR3 length: 15 amino acids. CDR1 and CDR2 from the germline V gene are MDHEN and SYDVKM. The CDR3 region has the DNA TGTGCCAGCAGTTCACCAGGGTCCTGGTCCTACGAGCAGTACTTC. Amino acid sequence: CASSSPGSWSYEQYF.

This clonotype was counted only a few times. The chain combines TRBV25-1 with TRBJ2-6; D gene unclear. CDR1 and CDR2 (germline): MGHDK, SYGVNS. The V end was cut by 1 base, the J end by 0 bases, with 4 bases between. The CDR3 runs to 15 residues. For the CDR3, the DNA is TGTGCCAGCAGTGAATGGGGCTCTGGGGCCAACGTCCTGACTTTC. Translating gives CASSEWGSGANVLTF.

Only a few counts were recorded for this clonotype. The V call is TRBV10-3, the J call TRBJ1-4; 10 nucleotides agree with TRBD1. Trimming cost V 3 bases and J 11 bases; bases outside gene matches: 9. The CDR3 is 15 residues long. Germline V gene sequence: CDR1 ENHRY, CDR2 SYGVKD. In DNA form, the CDR3 reads TGTGCCATCAGTGATCCGGGACAGGGGATTGAGAAACTGTTTTTT. Encoded protein: CAISDPGQGIEKLFF.

This clonotype was seen only a few times. The rearrangement links TRBV28 to TRBJ2-3; 7 bases align to TRBD2. This CDR3 is built from 16 residues. Losses at the gene ends were 10 bases for V and 1 base for J; bases not matched to a gene: 14. The germline CDR1 and CDR2 sequences are MDHEN and SYDVKM. CDR3 sequence reads: CANSPRREGGTDTQYF. The CDR3 DNA reads TGTGCCAACTCCCCCCGGAGGGAGGGAGGCACAGATACGCAGTATTTT.

The chain is built from TRBV29-1 and TRBJ2-1; 7 nucleotides align to TRBD1. The CDR3 is 14 amino acids. Trimming cost V 6 bases and J 6 bases; bases outside gene matches: 11. Per the germline V gene, CDR1 is SQVTM and CDR2 is ANQGSEA. The CDR3 nucleotides are TGCAGCGTGCCGGGACAGACTCGCTCCAATGAGCAGTTCTTC. Protein product: CSVPGQTRSNEQFF.

This clonotype came up a few times. This chain joins TRBV3-1 and TRBJ2-7; 9 positions match TRBD1. V shed 1 base and J 3 bases; nucleotides not matched to a gene: 10. In germline, CDR1 is LGHDT, CDR2 YNNKEL (reference sequence). The CDR3 runs 17 residues. CDR3 amino acids: CASSQGRGGQGFYEQYF. The DNA of the CDR3 is TGTGCCAGCAGCCAAGGAAGGGGGGGACAGGGATTCTACGAGCAGTACTTC.

This clonotype was seen more than once but under ten times. The gene calls are TRBV5-1 and TRBJ1-1; no definite D call. The CDR3 is 14 residues long. The germline V and J ends were trimmed by 2 bases and 5 bases, with 13 bases remaining between them. From germline, CDR1 is SGHRS and CDR2 YFSETQ. CDR3: CASSFYHLGTEAFF. The CDR3 DNA is TGCGCCAGCAGCTTTTACCACCTTGGAACTGAAGCTTTCTTT.

This clonotype came up once. The gene calls are TRBV6-2 or TRBV6-3 and TRBJ1-2; D perhaps matches TRBD1 (5 bases). V shed 0 bases and J shed 7 bases, with 9 bases lying between them. The length of the CDR3 is 13 residues. Germline CDR1 MNHEY, CDR2 SVGEGT. The CDR3 loop reads CASSYSSGVGYTF. The CDR3 DNA sequence: TGTGCCAGCAGTTACTCATCGGGGGTTGGCTACACCTTC.